This T cell receptor (beta chain) was documented in a study of blood T cell repertoires in COVID-19. Across the whole study: There were acute and convalescent COVID-19 samples, and they came from the United States, Italy and Spain. T cells, B-cell-depleted T cells, or PBMCs provided the cDNA or gDNA that served as material.

After removal of 4 bases from V and 6 bases from J, the junction contained 13 bases not matched to a gene. Germline CDR1 is SGHNT and CDR2 is YYREEE (reference sequence). This CDR3 is built from 17 residues. The table came from immunoSEQ multiplex PCR; TCRdb's copy has only in-frame clones and leaves some out. Here the sample spans 100,000 to 150,000 clones, approximately 80% being singletons. In this sample, this clone turned up once. This chain uses TRBV5-4 with TRBJ1-1; 12 nucleotides line up with TRBD1. The TCR comes from a man aged 40-50 years with active or convalescent COVID-19. Sequenced: peripheral blood. This CDR3 is CASSTSTGQGATPEAFF. CDR3 DNA: TGTGCCAGCAGCACCTCAACGGGACAGGGGGCGACCCCTGAAGCTTTCTTT. The complete variable domain, with remaining parts taken from reference TRBV5-4 and TRBJ1-1, reads ETGVTQSPTHLIKTRGQQVTLRCSSQSGHNTVSWYQQALGQGPQFIFQYYREEENGRGNFPPRFSGLQFPNYSSELNVNALELDDSALYLCASSTSTGQGATPEAFFGQGTRLTVV.